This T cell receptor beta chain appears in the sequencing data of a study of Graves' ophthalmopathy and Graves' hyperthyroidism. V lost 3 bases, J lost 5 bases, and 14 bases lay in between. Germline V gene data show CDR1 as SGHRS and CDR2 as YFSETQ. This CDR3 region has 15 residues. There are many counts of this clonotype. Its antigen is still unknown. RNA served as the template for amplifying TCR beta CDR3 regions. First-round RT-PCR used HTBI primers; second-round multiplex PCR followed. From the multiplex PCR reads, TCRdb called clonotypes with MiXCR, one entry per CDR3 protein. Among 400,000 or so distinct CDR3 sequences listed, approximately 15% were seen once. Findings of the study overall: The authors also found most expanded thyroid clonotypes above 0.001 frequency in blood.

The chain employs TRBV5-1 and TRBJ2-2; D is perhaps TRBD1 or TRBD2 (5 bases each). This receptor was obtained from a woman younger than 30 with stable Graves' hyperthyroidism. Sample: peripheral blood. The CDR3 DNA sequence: TGCGCCAGCAGCTCCGGGACCTCTAGTACCGGGGAGCTGTTTTTT. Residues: CASSSGTSSTGELFF.